This TCR beta chain was captured in a study of molecular identifiers for immune sequencing clone quantification. Study background: Within a replicate experiment, RNA obtained from either about 21,000 or 97,000 naive CD8 cells was divided into five aliquots, and four of those aliquots were then sequenced.

The junction had 10 bases not matched to a gene; V was cut back by 0 bases and J by 3 bases. The CDR3 extends over 16 amino acids. Germline loops: CDR1 SQVTM, CDR2 ANQGSEA. At least ten counts were recorded for this clonotype. TCRdb passed the PCR reads through MiXCR, listing each CDR3 protein once. The table has 460,000 or so distinct CDR3 sequences, roughly 24% seen once. The sample comprised naive CD8+ T cells from blood, with Jurkat cell RNA spiked in. This sample's subset: FACS-sorted CD8+CD4-CCR7+CD45RA+ naive T cells. The chain combines TRBV29-1 with TRBJ1-1; TRBD1 agrees at 7 bases. The sequence was obtained from a human donor in good health. Some libraries in this study had Jurkat cell RNA spiked in. CDR3 DNA: TGCAGCGTTGAAGATTGGCAGGGGGGGAAGTACACTGAAGCTTTCTTT. Translation: CSVEDWQGGKYTEAFF.